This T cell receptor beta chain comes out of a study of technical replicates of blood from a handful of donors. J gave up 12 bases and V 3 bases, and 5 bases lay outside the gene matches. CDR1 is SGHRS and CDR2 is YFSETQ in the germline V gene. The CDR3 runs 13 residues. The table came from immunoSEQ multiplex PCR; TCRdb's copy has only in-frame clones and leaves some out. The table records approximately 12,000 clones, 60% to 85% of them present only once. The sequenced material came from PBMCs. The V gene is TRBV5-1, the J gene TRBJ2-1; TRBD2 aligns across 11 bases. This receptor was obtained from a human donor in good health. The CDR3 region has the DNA TGCGCCAGCAGCTCACTAGCGGGAGATTCGCAGTTCTTC. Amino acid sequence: CASSSLAGDSQFF.